This note documents a single T cell receptor beta chain sequence. The V gene lost 9 bases and the J gene lost 3 bases, with 11 bases spanning the gap. The V gene's germline CDR1 is SNHLY and CDR2 FYNNEI. The CDR3 contains 12 residues. The data were produced by immunoSEQ multiplex PCR, yet TCRdb's version contains in-frame clones alone and is incomplete. The data hold about 240,000 clones, with around 83% observed a single time. This specimen comes from a study of blood T cell repertoires in COVID-19. The sequence was collected from a woman older than 75 with COVID-19, enrolled during active disease. Sequenced: peripheral blood. The V and J genes are TRBV2 and TRBJ1-1, with D possibly being TRBD1 (6 bases). CDR3 in DNA: TGTGCCAGACAGGGCAGGCACACTGAAGCTTTCTTT. Translation: CARQGRHTEAFF.